This T cell receptor beta chain comes out of a study of blood T cell repertoires in COVID-19. Background on the study: Whether acute or convalescent, the COVID-19 samples came from the United States, Italy and Spain. T cells, B-cell-depleted T cells, or PBMCs provided the cDNA or gDNA that served as material.

The CDR3 is 13 amino acids. The germline gives CDR1 SGDLS, CDR2 YYNGEE. Trimming shortened V by 4 bases and J by 5 bases, and 11 bases separated the two germline ends. How the authors handled the data: Reference gene primer amplification yielded estimated nucleated cell counts. Assay used: immunoSEQ multiplex PCR; TCRdb lists only in-frame clones, some missing. Clonal size and the V and J genes are those of that table, whereas D and trimming came from the DNA. The sample yields about 100,000 clones, around four fifths seen once. Sample: peripheral blood. This chain joins TRBV9 and TRBJ2-3; D uncertain. The clonotype originates from an older woman with acute or convalescent COVID-19. The CDR3 loop reads CASSPQIRDTQYF. DNA of the CDR3: TGTGCCAGCAGCCCGCAGATCAGAGATACGCAGTATTTT.